This T cell receptor beta chain was obtained from a study of CD8+CD57+ T cells in acquired aplastic anemia. CDR3 and TCR beta VDJ profiling relied on genomic DNA as the template. TCRdb recomputed calls from the reads with MiXCR, one row per CDR3 protein. The data hold around 190,000 distinct CDR3 sequences, with almost 50% observed a single time. The V gene end was trimmed by 3 bases and the J gene end by 6 bases; junction bases not matched to a gene: 6. CDR3 length: 16 residues. Germline V gene lookup returns CDR1 ENHRY and CDR2 SYGVKD. Individuals selected for sequencing had exhibited CD8+CD57+ cell expansion on flow cytometry. In all patients, the disease was severe acquired aplastic anemia.

This clonotype originated in a human donor with aplastic anemia. Input material: sorted CD4+, CD8+, or CD8+CD57+ T cells (not recorded which) from PBMCs. The rearrangement uses TRBV10-3 and TRBJ2-1, with 12 bases that match TRBD2. CDR3: CAISEGPSGGANEQFF. The CDR3 nucleotides read TGTGCCATCAGTGAAGGTCCTAGCGGGGGGGCCAATGAGCAGTTCTTC.